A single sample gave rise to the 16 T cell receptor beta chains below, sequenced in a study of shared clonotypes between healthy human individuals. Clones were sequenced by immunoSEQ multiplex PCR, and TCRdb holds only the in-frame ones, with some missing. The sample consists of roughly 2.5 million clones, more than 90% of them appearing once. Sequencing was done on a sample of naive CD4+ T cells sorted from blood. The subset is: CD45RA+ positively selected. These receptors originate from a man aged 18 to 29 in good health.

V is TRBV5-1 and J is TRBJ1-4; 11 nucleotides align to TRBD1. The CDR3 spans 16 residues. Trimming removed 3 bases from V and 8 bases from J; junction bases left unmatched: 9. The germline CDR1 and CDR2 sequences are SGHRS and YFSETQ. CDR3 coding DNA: TGCGCCAGCAGCTCCGGGACAGGGGGTGTAGGCGAAAAACTGTTTTTT. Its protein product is CASSSGTGGVGEKLFF.

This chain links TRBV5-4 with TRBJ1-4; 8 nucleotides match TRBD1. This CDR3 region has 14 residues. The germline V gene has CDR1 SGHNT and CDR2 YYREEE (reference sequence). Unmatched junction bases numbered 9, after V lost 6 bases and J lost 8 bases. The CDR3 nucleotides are TGTGCCAGCACCTATCAGGGGGCAGGGGAAAAACTGTTTTTT. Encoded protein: CASTYQGAGEKLFF.

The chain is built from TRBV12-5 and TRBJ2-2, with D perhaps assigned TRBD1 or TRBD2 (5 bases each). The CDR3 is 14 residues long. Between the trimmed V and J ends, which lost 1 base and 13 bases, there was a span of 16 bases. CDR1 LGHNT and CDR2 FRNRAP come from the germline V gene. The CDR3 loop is CASGLGVGASGLFF. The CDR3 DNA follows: TGTGCTAGTGGTTTGGGGGTAGGGGCCAGCGGGCTGTTTTTT.

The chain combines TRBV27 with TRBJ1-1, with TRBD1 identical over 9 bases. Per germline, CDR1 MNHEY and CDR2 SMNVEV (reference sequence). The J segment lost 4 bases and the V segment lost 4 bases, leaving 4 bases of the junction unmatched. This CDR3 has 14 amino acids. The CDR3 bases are TGTGCCAGCAGTTGGGACAGGGCGGGCACTGAAGCTTTCTTT. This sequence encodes CASSWDRAGTEAFF.

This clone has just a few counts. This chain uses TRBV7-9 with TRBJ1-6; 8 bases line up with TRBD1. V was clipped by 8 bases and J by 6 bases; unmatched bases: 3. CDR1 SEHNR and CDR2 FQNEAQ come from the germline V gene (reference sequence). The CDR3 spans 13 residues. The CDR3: CASRGQVNSPLHF. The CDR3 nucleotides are TGTGCCAGCCGGGGACAGGTTAATTCACCCCTCCACTTT.

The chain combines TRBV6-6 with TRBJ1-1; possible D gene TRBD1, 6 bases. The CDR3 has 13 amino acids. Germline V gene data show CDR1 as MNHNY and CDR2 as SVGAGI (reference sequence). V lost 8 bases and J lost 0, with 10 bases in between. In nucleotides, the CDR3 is TGTGCCAGCGGGGGCTTAATGAACACTGAAGCTTTCTTT. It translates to CASGGLMNTEAFF.

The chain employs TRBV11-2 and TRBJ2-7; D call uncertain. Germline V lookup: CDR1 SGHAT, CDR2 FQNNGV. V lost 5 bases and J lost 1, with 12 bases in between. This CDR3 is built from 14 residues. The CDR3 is CASSLPLVSYEQYF. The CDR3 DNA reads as TGTGCCAGCAGCCTTCCATTAGTTTCCTACGAGCAGTACTTC. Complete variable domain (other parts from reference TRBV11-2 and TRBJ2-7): EAGVAQSPRYKIIEKRQSVAFWCNPISGHATLYWYQQILGQGPKLLIQFQNNGVVDDSQLPKDRFSAERLKGVDSTLKIQPAKLEDSAVYLCASSLPLVSYEQYFGPGTRLTVT.

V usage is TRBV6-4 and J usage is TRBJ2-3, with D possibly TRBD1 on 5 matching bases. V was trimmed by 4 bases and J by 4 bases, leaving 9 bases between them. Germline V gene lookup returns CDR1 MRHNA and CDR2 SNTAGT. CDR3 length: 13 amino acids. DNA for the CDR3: TGTGCCAGCAGTGTGGGGCCCCCAGATACGCAGTATTTT. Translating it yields CASSVGPPDTQYF.

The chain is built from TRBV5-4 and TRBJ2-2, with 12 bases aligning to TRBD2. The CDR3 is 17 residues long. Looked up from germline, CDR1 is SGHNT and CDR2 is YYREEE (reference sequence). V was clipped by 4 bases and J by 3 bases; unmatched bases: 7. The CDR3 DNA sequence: TGTGCCAGCAGCCCGACTAGCGGGGGCTTCGACACCGGGGAGCTGTTTTTT. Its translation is CASSPTSGGFDTGELFF.

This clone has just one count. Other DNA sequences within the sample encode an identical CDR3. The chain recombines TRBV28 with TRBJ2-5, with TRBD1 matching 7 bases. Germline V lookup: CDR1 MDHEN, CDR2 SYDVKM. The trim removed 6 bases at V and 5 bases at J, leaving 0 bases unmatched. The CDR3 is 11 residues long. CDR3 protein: CASRGQETQYF. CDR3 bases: TGTGCCAGCAGGGGACAGGAGACCCAGTACTTC.

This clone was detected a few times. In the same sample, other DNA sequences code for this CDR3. CDR3 in DNA: TGCGCCAGCAGCTCCGGGACAGGGAATCAGCCCCAGCATTTT. Translation: CASSSGTGNQPQHF. V gene TRBV5-1 combines with J gene TRBJ1-5, with 9 bases aligning to TRBD1. CDR3 length: 14 amino acids. Germline V gene data show CDR1 as SGHRS and CDR2 as YFSETQ. The junction had 2 bases not matched to a gene; V was cut back by 3 bases and J by 4 bases.

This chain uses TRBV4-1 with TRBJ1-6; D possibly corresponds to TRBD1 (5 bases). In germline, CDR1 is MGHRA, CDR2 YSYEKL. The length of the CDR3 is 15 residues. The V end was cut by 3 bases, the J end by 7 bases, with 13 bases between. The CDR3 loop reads CASSQGDRPNSPLHF. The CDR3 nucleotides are TGCGCCAGCAGCCAGGGAGACAGACCGAATTCACCCCTCCACTTT.

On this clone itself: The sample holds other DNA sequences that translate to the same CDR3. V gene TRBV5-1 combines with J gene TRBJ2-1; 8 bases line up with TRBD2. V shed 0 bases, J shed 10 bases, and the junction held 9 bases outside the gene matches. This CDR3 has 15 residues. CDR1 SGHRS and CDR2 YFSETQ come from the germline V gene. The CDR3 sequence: CASSLVAGGPGEQFF. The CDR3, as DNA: TGCGCCAGCAGCTTGGTTGCGGGAGGCCCAGGGGAGCAGTTCTTC.

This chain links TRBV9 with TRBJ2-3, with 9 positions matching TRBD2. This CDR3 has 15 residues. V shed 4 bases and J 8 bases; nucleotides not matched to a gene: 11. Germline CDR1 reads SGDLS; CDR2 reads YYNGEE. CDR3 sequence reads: CASSLQGTSIGTQYF. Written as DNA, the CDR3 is TGTGCCAGCAGCCTACAAGGGACTAGCATCGGTACGCAGTATTTT.

CDR3 protein: CASGLNTDTQYF. The CDR3 region has the DNA TGTGCTAGTGGTTTAAACACAGATACGCAGTATTTT. The rearrangement joins TRBV12-5 to TRBJ2-3; unclear D gene. CDR1 and CDR2 (germline): LGHNT, FRNRAP. V lost 3 bases to trimming and J lost 2 bases, with 3 bases between them. The CDR3 is 12 residues long. Supplemented by reference TRBV12-5 and TRBJ2-3, the full variable domain reads DARVTQTPRHKVTEMGQEVTMRCQPILGHNTVFWYRQTMMQGLELLAYFRNRAPLDDSGMPKDRFSAEMPDATLATLKIQPSEPRDSAVYFCASGLNTDTQYFGPGTRLTVL.

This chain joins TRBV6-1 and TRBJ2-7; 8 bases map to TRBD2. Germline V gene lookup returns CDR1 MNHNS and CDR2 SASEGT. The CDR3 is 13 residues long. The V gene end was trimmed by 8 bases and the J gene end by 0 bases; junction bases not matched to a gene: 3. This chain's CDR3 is CASGSGSSYEQYF. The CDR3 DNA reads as TGTGCCAGCGGGAGCGGGAGCTCCTACGAGCAGTACTTC.